This TCR beta chain is drawn from a study of blood T cell repertoires in COVID-19. As for the study in general: Sites in the United States, Italy and Spain provided acute and convalescent COVID-19 samples. PBMCs, B-cell-depleted T cells, or T cells were the source of the cDNA or gDNA that made up the material.

Germline loops: CDR1 SGHRS, CDR2 YFSETQ. This CDR3 region has 12 residues. Trimming left V 4 bases short and J 2 bases short, with 5 bases between. TCRdb's table, derived via immunoSEQ multiplex PCR, lists solely in-frame clones and lacks some. Of about 190,000 clones listed, around nine tenths are singletons. This TCR was recovered from a young man with acute or convalescent COVID-19. Specimen: peripheral blood. J is TRBJ2-3 and V is TRBV5-1; D is ambiguous. CDR3 nucleotide sequence: TGCGCCAGCAGCCTCCCCACAGATACGCAGTATTTT. This encodes CASSLPTDTQYF.